The entry below gives a single T cell receptor beta chain sequence along with its context. Trimming took 3 bases from V and 8 from J, leaving 10 bases between them. This CDR3 is 12 amino acids long. Per the germline V gene, CDR1 is KGHSH and CDR2 is LQKENI. This sample was included in a study of identical twins. MiXCR, run by TCRdb on the 5' RACE reads, gives a single entry per CDR3 protein. This sample has about 520,000 distinct CDR3 sequences; about 20% occur once, and the top ten carry roughly 0.9%. This same sample was also taken into another study, of T cells expressing NK-cell markers.

The specimen was CD4+ T cells sorted from blood. V and J are TRBV18 and TRBJ1-2; no clear D. The sequence derives from a woman under 30 in good health. Written as DNA, the CDR3 is TGTGCCAGCTCACCCCAGTCGGGCGGCTACACCTTC. Amino acids: CASSPQSGGYTF.